These T cell receptor beta chains were read from a single sample in a study of blood T cell repertoires in COVID-19. Clones were sequenced by immunoSEQ multiplex PCR, and TCRdb holds only the in-frame ones, with some missing. The sample includes tens of thousands of clones, approximately 85% seen only once; the top ten take 12%. Sequences were obtained from peripheral blood. These TCRs come from a human donor in a cohort sampled during active COVID-19. Each CDR3 is given with its conserved first and last residue. D genes are given only for firm matches. Clone size is stated in some rows and not others, as once, few, many or a class when expanded.

V,D,size,length,J,DNA,CDR3
TRBV7-2,TRBD2,.,15,TRBJ2-1,TGTGCCAGCACCTCACTAGCGGGGGGCCACAATGAGCAGTTCTTC,CASTSLAGGHNEQFF
TRBV9,.,.,13,TRBJ1-1,TGTGCCAGCGCGCCCGGGGAGAACACTGAAGCTTTCTTT,CASAPGENTEAFF
TRBV4-1,TRBD1,few,17,TRBJ1-3,TGCGCCAGCAGCCAAGAGGTTACAGGGGGCTATGGAAACACCATATATTTT,CASSQEVTGGYGNTIYF
TRBV3-1/TRBV3-2,.,.,13,TRBJ1-2,TGTGCCAGCAGCCCCCGGAGCTTCAAGGGCTACACCTTC,CASSPRSFKGYTF
TRBV4-1,.,.,14,TRBJ1-1,TGCGCCAGCAGCCAAGATTCGGGGAACACTGAAGCTTTCTTT,CASSQDSGNTEAFF
TRBV28,.,.,15,TRBJ2-7,TGTGCCAGCAGTTCAGGGGCCTCGAGCTCCTACGAGCAGTACTTC,CASSSGASSSYEQYF
TRBV28,TRBD1,.,17,TRBJ1-3,TGTGCCAGCAGTTTATTCACCGACAGGGGGACCGGAAACACCATATATTTT,CASSLFTDRGTGNTIYF
TRBV6-5,.,once,15,TRBJ1-3,TGTGCCAGCAGTTACTTTACAGGCTCTGGAAACACCATATATTTT,CASSYFTGSGNTIYF
TRBV3-1/TRBV3-2,.,.,15,TRBJ1-2,TGTGCCAGCAGCCAAGAGTACAGGGCGAGGGGGGGCTACACCTTC,CASSQEYRARGGYTF
TRBV29-1,.,.,12,TRBJ2-6,TGCAGCGCAAGAGGTGGGGCCAACGTCCTGACTTTC,CSARGGANVLTF
TRBV4-1,.,.,14,TRBJ1-4,TGCGCCAGCAGCCAAGGGCAGGGGCGTGAAAAACTGTTTTTT,CASSQGQGREKLFF
TRBV29-1,TRBD1,.,14,TRBJ2-7,TGCAGCGTTAGTATAGGACAGGGGGCGGGAGAGCAGTACTTC,CSVSIGQGAGEQYF
TRBV12-2,.,.,18,TRBJ2-2,TGTGCAAGCCGCTTAGGCTCTAGACTAGCGGGGAACACCGGGGAGCTGTTTTTT,CASRLGSRLAGNTGELFF
TRBV7-2,TRBD1,.,16,TRBJ2-2,TGTGCCAGCAGCTTACCGACAGGGATGAGCACCGGGGAGCTGTTTTTT,CASSLPTGMSTGELFF
TRBV12-2,.,.,16,TRBJ1-5,TGTGCAAGTCGCTTAGCAGATTTGGGCCACGATCAGCCCCAGCATTTT,CASRLADLGHDQPQHF
TRBV12-3/TRBV12-4,.,once,13,TRBJ2-1,TGTGCCAGCAGTAAGCTGCAGGGTGAAAAGCAGTTCTTC,CASSKLQGEKQFF
TRBV10-3,TRBD1,.,13,TRBJ2-5,TGTGCCATCACAGGACAGGACCAAGAGACCCAGTACTTC,CAITGQDQETQYF
TRBV7-9,TRBD2,.,16,TRBJ2-1,TGTGCCAGCACCCTGTCTCGGCTAGCGGGGGGTGATGAGCAGTTCTTC,CASTLSRLAGGDEQFF
TRBV5-1,TRBD2,.,22,TRBJ2-2,TGCGCCAGCAGCGCACGATTTGTTCGGCGGGGGGGCCACCGAAAGGGTGGCGGGGAGCTGTTTTTT,CASSARFVRRGGHRKGGGELFF
TRBV7-3,.,.,14,TRBJ2-1,TGTGCCAGCAGCTTAACGGCTGCCTACAATGAGCAGTTCTTC,CASSLTAAYNEQFF
TRBV3-1/TRBV3-2,.,once,13,TRBJ2-3,TGTGCCAGCAGCCAAGAGCGGCTGGATACGCAGTATTTT,CASSQERLDTQYF
TRBV14,TRBD1,few,14,TRBJ1-6,TGTGCCAGCAGCCACACAGGGGTTTGGTCACCCCTCCACTTT,CASSHTGVWSPLHF
TRBV18,.,.,15,TRBJ2-3,TGTGCCAGCTCACCTTCAGGGGTCTCCACAGATACGCAGTATTTT,CASSPSGVSTDTQYF
TRBV2,TRBD2,.,15,TRBJ2-5,TGTGCCAGCAGTAGACTAGCGGGGGGGACAGGGACCCAGTACTTC,CASSRLAGGTGTQYF
TRBV6-5,.,.,12,TRBJ2-3,TGTGCCAGCAGTTACTCGCGGGATACGCAGTATTTT,CASSYSRDTQYF
TRBV2,.,once,15,TRBJ1-5,TGTGCCAGCAGTGAAAATCGGGGGAGCAATCAGCCCCAGCATTTT,CASSENRGSNQPQHF
TRBV28,TRBD1,.,16,TRBJ1-5,TGTGCCAGCAGTTCCCCCGGGACAGGGGTGAATCAGCCCCAGCATTTT,CASSSPGTGVNQPQHF
TRBV4-1,.,.,16,TRBJ2-3,TGCGCCAGCAGCCAAGGGGCCCTCACTAGCACAGATACGCAGTATTTT,CASSQGALTSTDTQYF
TRBV28,.,.,14,TRBJ2-4,TGTGCCAGCAGCGTAGGGGGTGCCAAAAACATTCAGTACTTC,CASSVGGAKNIQYF
TRBV9,.,.,15,TRBJ2-1,TGTGCCAGCAGCGTTTATCCTGGGCCCGGGGATGAGCAGTTCTTC,CASSVYPGPGDEQFF
TRBV6-5,.,.,13,TRBJ2-3,TGTGCCAGCCGTCGAGGGTTCGCAGATACGCAGTATTTT,CASRRGFADTQYF
TRBV10-3,.,once,14,TRBJ1-4,TGTGCCATCAGTGATGAGCCAACTAATGAAAAACTGTTTTTT,CAISDEPTNEKLFF
TRBV28,.,.,14,TRBJ1-2,TGTGCCAGCAGTTCACAGGGTTATCGACCTGGCTACACCTTC,CASSSQGYRPGYTF
TRBV3-1/TRBV3-2,.,once,14,TRBJ1-1,TGTGCCAGCAGCCCTTACGGAGGGGCGGCTGAAGCTTTCTTT,CASSPYGGAAEAFF
TRBV3-1/TRBV3-2,TRBD2,.,15,TRBJ2-1,TGTGCCAGCAGAAAGACGGGGACTAGCGGCAATGAGCAGTTCTTC,CASRKTGTSGNEQFF
TRBV20-1,.,.,16,TRBJ2-3,TGCAGTGCTAGTAAAGGTGGGGGGGCTAGCACAGATACGCAGTATTTT,CSASKGGGASTDTQYF
TRBV7-6,.,.,16,TRBJ2-5,TGTGCCAGCAGCTGGGGGGGCGGGGGCGGCCAAGAGACCCAGTACTTC,CASSWGGGGGQETQYF
TRBV5-1,TRBD1,.,13,TRBJ1-1,TGCGCCAGCAGAGATACAGGGGGCACTGAAGCTTTCTTT,CASRDTGGTEAFF
TRBV7-9,.,.,14,TRBJ2-2,TGTGCCAGCAGCCCCGGGAACGGGGGCGGGGAGCTGTTTTTT,CASSPGNGGGELFF
TRBV9,TRBD1,.,16,TRBJ1-6,TGTGCCAGCAGCGCCCAACCGGGACAGGGGACTTCACCCCTCCACTTT,CASSAQPGQGTSPLHF
TRBV24-1,TRBD2,.,18,TRBJ2-5,TGTGCCACCAGTGACCCGATGGGTAGCGGGGGGGAGGCGGAGACCCAGTACTTC,CATSDPMGSGGEAETQYF
TRBV5-6,.,.,13,TRBJ1-1,TGTGCCAGCAGAGGATTTAGGAGCACTGAAGCTTTCTTT,CASRGFRSTEAFF